Reported below is one TCR beta chain. Only one count was recorded for this clone. Its specific antigen is unknown. Base qualities are not recorded, but no much larger clone differs from it by a single base. This sample was taken from a study of shared clonotypes between healthy human individuals (dated by TCRdb to 2018 to 2021). As for the study more broadly: A few men and a couple of women, aged 18 to 49 years, made up the cohort. For each donor, three plates each were used for CD4 naive and CD4 memory, two plates were used for CD8 naive, and one plate was used for CD8 memory. To estimate repertoire size and how much clonotypes are shared between individuals, the study performed deep sequencing of blood TCR repertoires from a handful of healthy adults. Each donor's leukapheresis produced roughly between about 0.85 and 10 billion PBMCs. Different laboratories and diverse techniques were used to prepare libraries and sequence TCR repertoires, to increase sequencing depth and limit assay-specific biases. The full study reports these points: Sampling was restricted to blood, and TCR repertoires in tissue are likely to differ from TCR repertoires in blood. Even with the large sequencing depth, rarefaction of the sorted-subset datasets indicated that sequencing was incomplete. Naive subsets generally had larger estimated clonotype richness than memory subsets did. Pairwise subsampling indicated that sequencing depth was expected to affect the degree of clonotype sharing among donors. The genetic and exposure-history diversity represented was limited by the small number of donors. Higher generation probabilities were observed for clonotypes shared by all four sorted-subset donors than for non-shared clonotypes. Around 5.4% of naive CD4, roughly 3.5% of naive CD8, roughly 2.4% of memory CD4, and about 0.4% of memory CD8 clonotypes were shared across several donors.

CD8 naive samples consisted of CD45RO-negative cells that were positively selected for CCR7, yielding a CD45RA+CCR7+ population without TemRA cells. Donors were healthy HIV-negative adults with no recently reported acute infections or vaccinations. Every donor was a Caucasian adult residing in Nashville, Tennessee, USA. Blood was obtained by leukapheresis, after which PBMCs were separated by Ficoll-Histopaque density gradient centrifugation and cryopreserved in liquid nitrogen vapor phase. Analytical flow cytometry was used to check the purity and quantity of each magnetically sorted T cell population. Genomic DNA was isolated from each sorted fraction and quantified by UV absorbance on a Nanodrop 2000c. TCR CDR3 regions were amplified from genomic DNA by multiplex PCR using the deep immunoSEQ assay. Genomic DNA extracted from each cell subset was distributed evenly over all wells of several immunoSEQ 96-well plates, and each plate served as one replicate. For sorted subsets, each replicate PCR was loaded with 200 ng genomic DNA, equivalent to 30,000 or so T cell genomes. Purified libraries were quantified with a Qubit 3.0 fluorometer, sized on a Bioanalyzer 2100, and re-quantified with the KAPA Library Quantification kit. A separate single-read 150-cycle Illumina NextSeq 550 flow cell was used to sequence each immunoSEQ 96-well plate. Processing in the source paper ran as follows. The immunoSEQ output contained only junctional sequences without quality scores, so filtering could not match that applied to full-length reads. Sequences were annotated with PyIR, a Python wrapper for IgBLAST v1.9, and V/J genes and CDR3 were assigned using IMGT germline references. Reads with weak V/J assignments (E-value above 1e-6), missing CDR3, stop codons, out-of-frame junctions, or ambiguous translated residues were removed. A V3J clonotype was defined by an identical inferred V gene, J gene, and CDR3 amino acid sequence. Percentage overlap between repertoires was computed as shared unique clonotypes divided by the size of the smaller repertoire. RTK rarefaction, the Chao1 estimator, and Recon v2.1 estimates of unobserved clonotypes were used to assess repertoire richness. Generation probabilities were computed with OLGA for all TCRbeta clonotypes obtained by the gDNA method from four donors. Here the immuneACCESS table is served through TCRdb, limited to in-frame sequences with V and J called. Missing clones are a known gap in these copies; in checked studies unresolved V genes cover under half, and the rest lacks a known reason. V and J calls and clone size are given by that table; D and trimming were obtained from the DNA. This sample comprises 500,000 to 700,000 clones, about 95% of them detected only once. The ten most abundant clones make up over 0.09% of the sample.

Between the V and J ends, shortened by 7 bases and 5 bases respectively, the junction contains 11 bases. The CDR3 goes from the cysteine to the phenylalanine over 12 residues. The read is trimmed to its CDR3 DNA, 36 bases read in frame from base 1. The CDR1 and CDR2 encoded by the germline V gene are SNHLY and FYNNEI. The chain couples TRBV2 to TRBJ1-1; a tentative D call is TRBD1 (5 bases match). The origin of this receptor is a young woman in good health. The sequenced material came from naive CD8+ T cells sorted from blood. This specimen's cell subset or site label, per the study, means: CD45RA+CCR7+. The CDR3 corresponds to CASTDEGTEAFF. The nucleotides read TGTGCCAGCACCGATGAGGGGACTGAAGCTTTCTTT.